Below are 21 T cell receptor beta chains sequenced from a single sample in a study of blood T cells in healthy people across ages. Together with a sample-barcoded 5' primer, a J-beta primer mix was included in a second PCR lasting about 7 to 12 cycles. TCRdb fed the 5' RACE reads into MiXCR, producing one record per CDR3 protein. This table has under 1,000,000 distinct CDR3 sequences, about half appearing once. The specimen sequenced was blood. The source is a man older than 75 in good health.

This sequence joins TRBV5-1 and TRBJ2-7, with D possibly TRBD2 on 6 matching bases. V was clipped by 1 base and J by 3 bases, with 14 bases between them. CDR3 size: 15 residues. Germline values: CDR1 SGHRS, CDR2 YFSETQ. The DNA of the CDR3 is TGCGCCAGCAGCTTGCCGTCGGGGGAACTCTACGAGCAGTACTTC. Translated, it gives CASSLPSGELYEQYF.

The V and J genes are TRBV3-1 and TRBJ2-7; 10 bases are a match to TRBD1. This CDR3 is built from 15 residues. Germline CDR1 reads LGHDT; CDR2 reads YNNKEL (reference sequence). The trim removed 4 bases at V and 5 bases at J, leaving 8 bases unmatched. The CDR3 here is CASSRRPGQGNEQYF. The DNA for the CDR3 is TGTGCCAGCAGCCGAAGACCGGGACAGGGGAACGAGCAGTACTTC.

A few counts support this clonotype. The chain joins TRBV5-1 to TRBJ2-7, with 7 positions matching TRBD2. V shed 0 bases, J shed 6 bases, and the junction held 6 bases outside the gene matches. This CDR3 has 14 amino acids. Germline V gene sequence: CDR1 SGHRS, CDR2 YFSETQ. CDR3 nucleotide sequence: TGCGCCAGCAGCTTGGTCTCGGGCGGGGGCGAGCAGTACTTC. Translated, it gives CASSLVSGGGEQYF. Full variable domain (outside the CDR3, taken from reference TRBV5-1 and TRBJ2-7): KAGVTQTPRYLIKTRGQQVTLSCSPISGHRSVSWYQQTPGQGLQFLFEYFSETQRNKGNFPGRFSGRQFSNSRSEMNVSTLELGDSALYLCASSLVSGGGEQYFGPGTRLTVT.

This clonotype was detected a few times. The V gene is TRBV5-1, the J gene TRBJ2-7, with D perhaps TRBD1 (6 bases). The CDR3 has 14 amino acids. The germline gives CDR1 SGHRS, CDR2 YFSETQ. V gave up 7 bases and J gave up 1 base, with 15 bases separating them. CDR3 in amino acids: CASGQRTESYEQYF. The CDR3 coding sequence is TGCGCCAGCGGACAACGGACAGAGTCCTACGAGCAGTACTTC. The whole variable domain, remainder taken from reference TRBV5-1 and TRBJ2-7, is KAGVTQTPRYLIKTRGQQVTLSCSPISGHRSVSWYQQTPGQGLQFLFEYFSETQRNKGNFPGRFSGRQFSNSRSEMNVSTLELGDSALYLCASGQRTESYEQYFGPGTRLTVT.

V usage is TRBV4-3 and J usage is TRBJ1-5; tentatively, D is TRBD1 (5 bases). This CDR3 is 15 amino acids long. V shed 0 bases and J shed 4 bases, with 10 bases lying between them. Germline loops: CDR1 LGHNA, CDR2 YSLEER. The CDR3 reads CASSQEARGNQPQHF. CDR3 in DNA: TGCGCCAGCAGCCAAGAGGCTCGGGGGAATCAGCCCCAGCATTTT.

The genes are TRBV5-1 and TRBJ2-1; tentatively, D is TRBD1 (5 bases). This CDR3 comprises 14 residues. From germline, CDR1 is SGHRS and CDR2 YFSETQ. V gave up 7 bases and J gave up 5 bases, with 16 bases separating them. The DNA of the CDR3 is TGCGCCAGCGGACGACAGAGGCCAGACAATGAGCAGTTCTTC. Translation gives CASGRQRPDNEQFF.

The CDR3 spells CSARVPVGEEGEQFF. The CDR3 nucleotides read TGCAGTGCTAGAGTCCCCGTGGGGGAGGAGGGTGAGCAGTTCTTC. The V call is TRBV20-1, the J call TRBJ2-1; TRBD2 might be the D (6 bases). V lost 1 base, J lost 9 bases, and 19 bases lay in between. CDR3 length: 15 amino acids. Per germline, CDR1 DFQATT and CDR2 SNEGSKA (reference sequence).

The gene calls are TRBV28 and TRBJ2-7; 9 bases line up with TRBD1. This CDR3 is built from 14 residues. The V segment lost 2 bases and the J segment 7 bases; nucleotides outside the gene matches: 6. Germline V lookup: CDR1 MDHEN, CDR2 SYDVKM. The CDR3: CASSLPGQGEEQYF. The DNA for the CDR3 is TGTGCCAGCAGTTTACCGGGACAGGGAGAAGAGCAGTACTTC.

V and J are TRBV2 and TRBJ1-5; no clear D gene. Germline V gives CDR1 SNHLY, CDR2 FYNNEI. V dropped 4 bases and J dropped 3 bases, with 10 bases sitting between them. CDR3 size: 14 residues. The CDR3 region is CASSGQVNNQPQHF. The CDR3 DNA is TGTGCCAGCAGTGGGCAGGTGAACAATCAGCCCCAGCATTTT. The variable domain in full, completed from reference TRBV2 and TRBJ1-5, reads EPEVTQTPSHQVTQMGQEVILRCVPISNHLYFYWYRQILGQKVEFLVSFYNNEISEKSEIFDDQFSVERPDGSNFTLKIRSTKLEDSAMYFCASSGQVNNQPQHFGDGTRLSIL.

This clonotype was seen a few times. This chain links TRBV6-6 with TRBJ1-5, with D perhaps matching TRBD1 (5 bases). Germline loops: CDR1 MNHNY, CDR2 SVGAGI (reference sequence). The CDR3 covers 13 residues. Trimming stripped 8 bases from V and 3 bases from J, with 11 bases between. The CDR3 reads CASDGTANQPQHF. The CDR3 bases are TGTGCCAGCGACGGGACGGCCAATCAGCCCCAGCATTTT.

The rearrangement joins TRBV7-9 to TRBJ1-2; D unresolved. V shed 4 bases and J shed 0 bases, with 9 bases lying between them. Looked up from germline, CDR1 is SEHNR and CDR2 is FQNEAQ (reference sequence). The CDR3 is 14 residues long. DNA for the CDR3: TGTGCCAGCAGCTCGGTGGGGACTAACTATGGCTACACCTTC. Protein product: CASSSVGTNYGYTF.

A word on this clonotype: An end of the junction differs from the germline gene, which may be a read error. The CDR3 is CASRLVASRTHREQYF. The DNA of the CDR3 is TGTGCCAGCCGCTTAGTGGCTAGCAGGACCCATAGGGAGCAGTACTTC. The chain links TRBV7-2 to TRBJ2-1; weak D call: TRBD2 (5 bases). The J call is uncertain, as TRBJ2-7 better fits the DNA end. This CDR3 has 16 residues. Germline values: CDR1 SGHTA, CDR2 FQGNSA.

The chain links TRBV5-1 to TRBJ1-4; TRBD1 agrees at 9 bases. CDR3 length equals 15 residues. Per the germline V gene, CDR1 is SGHRS and CDR2 is YFSETQ. Unmatched junction bases numbered 8, after V lost 4 bases and J lost 7 bases. CDR3 region: CASSQSQGAGEKLFF. The CDR3 coding sequence is TGCGCCAGCAGCCAGTCACAGGGGGCGGGTGAAAAACTGTTTTTT. Filled out from reference TRBV5-1 and TRBJ1-4, the complete variable domain reads KAGVTQTPRYLIKTRGQQVTLSCSPISGHRSVSWYQQTPGQGLQFLFEYFSETQRNKGNFPGRFSGRQFSNSRSEMNVSTLELGDSALYLCASSQSQGAGEKLFFGSGTQLSVL.

This clonotype was observed a single time. The gene calls are TRBV4-3 and TRBJ2-3; the D is unclear. The V end lost 2 bases, the J end lost 4 bases, and 7 bases lay between the germline ends. The CDR3 has 13 amino acids. From germline, CDR1 is LGHNA and CDR2 YSLEER. CDR3 protein: CASSQRVADTQYF. In nucleotides, the CDR3 is TGCGCCAGCAGCCAACGGGTCGCAGATACGCAGTATTTT.

This clonotype was observed a few times. The chain carries TRBV4-3 and TRBJ2-3; D is uncertain. Germline values: CDR1 LGHNA, CDR2 YSLEER. The CDR3 consists of 15 residues. The V and J ends lost 1 base and 4 bases respectively, with 12 bases between them. The CDR3 coding sequence is TGCGCCAGCAGCCAAGGTTCTAGAATGGCAGATACGCAGTATTTT. Translating gives CASSQGSRMADTQYF.

J is TRBJ1-2 and V is TRBV7-9; D gene ambiguous. Per the germline V gene, CDR1 is SEHNR and CDR2 is FQNEAQ (reference sequence). The ends were cut back, 5 bases at V and 4 bases at J, with 8 bases in the middle. The CDR3 sequence is 12 residues long. The CDR3 DNA sequence: TGTGCCAGCAGCATGGGTGGCTATGGCTACACCTTC. The encoded protein is CASSMGGYGYTF. The whole variable domain, remainder taken from reference TRBV7-9 and TRBJ1-2, is DTGVSQNPRHKITKRGQNVTFRCDPISEHNRLYWYRQTLGQGPEFLTYFQNEAQLEKSRLLSDRFSAERPKGSFSTLEIQRTEQGDSAMYLCASSMGGYGYTFGSGTRLTVV.

The V gene is TRBV7-9, the J gene TRBJ1-6; no definite D call. The CDR3 loop spans 14 amino acids. The germline CDR1 and CDR2 sequences are SEHNR and FQNEAQ (reference sequence). V shed 3 bases and J shed 5 bases, with 8 bases lying between them. CDR3 residues: CASSFQTDNSPLHF. CDR3 nucleotide sequence: TGTGCCAGCAGCTTTCAGACGGATAATTCACCCCTCCACTTT.

This clonotype has just a few counts. The gene calls are TRBV20-1 and TRBJ1-6; D perhaps matches TRBD1 (5 bases). CDR3 length: 15 residues. V shed 0 bases and J shed 10 bases, with 16 bases lying between them. From germline, CDR1 is DFQATT and CDR2 SNEGSKA (reference sequence). The CDR3 DNA reads as TGCAGTGCTAGAGACGGGACTCGAGGGGACTCACCCCTCCACTTT. It codes for CSARDGTRGDSPLHF.

The chain joins TRBV5-1 to TRBJ2-3; D is unclear. V lost 4 bases and J 5 bases, leaving 14 bases between the germline ends. From germline, CDR1 is SGHRS and CDR2 YFSETQ. The CDR3 covers 14 residues. The CDR3: CASSPGGKGDTQYF. In DNA, the CDR3 is TGCGCCAGCAGCCCTGGTGGTAAGGGAGATACGCAGTATTTT.

This clonotype was found once. The gene calls are TRBV28 and TRBJ1-4, with no clear D. The CDR3 contains 15 residues. Trimming shortened V by 0 bases and J by 7 bases, and 12 bases separated the two germline ends. CDR1 and CDR2 from the germline V gene are MDHEN and SYDVKM. The chain's CDR3 is CASSLWREGSEKLFF. Written as DNA, the CDR3 is TGTGCCAGCAGTTTATGGAGGGAGGGAAGTGAAAAACTGTTTTTT.

The V and J genes are TRBV20-1 and TRBJ2-3; 9 bases are shared with TRBD2. The length of the CDR3 is 16 residues. Looked up from germline, CDR1 is DFQATT and CDR2 is SNEGSKA (reference sequence). Trimming at V came to 6 bases and at J to 0 bases, leaving 10 bases not matched to a gene. Written as DNA, the CDR3 is TGCAGTGCCTCAACCCCGGGACTAGCTAGCACAGATACGCAGTATTTT. Translated, it gives CSASTPGLASTDTQYF.